A single sample gave rise to the 5 T cell receptor beta chains below, sequenced in a study of T cells in tumors after PD-1 blockade. This table comes from immunoSEQ multiplex PCR, and its TCRdb copy is limited to in-frame clones, with some not included. The repertoire holds 60,000 to 75,000 clones, with roughly 70% as singletons. Sequenced here: PBMCs, sampled after anti-PD-1 treatment. These receptors originate from a human donor with basal cell carcinoma.

The chain recombines TRBV29-1 with TRBJ1-5; no definite D call. The germline V gene encodes CDR1 SQVTM and CDR2 ANQGSEA. V was cut by 4 bases and J by 0 bases, with 4 bases left in between. This CDR3 contains 12 residues. The CDR3 is CSVGGSNQPQHF. CDR3 nucleotide sequence: TGCAGCGTTGGAGGTAGCAATCAGCCCCAGCATTTT.

This chain joins TRBV10-3 and TRBJ2-7; D is unclear. Per germline, CDR1 ENHRY and CDR2 SYGVKD. With 10 bases removed from V and 1 base from J, the gap between germline ends came to 17 bases. The CDR3 is made up of 14 amino acids. CDR3 nucleotides: TGTGCCACCGAGGATGGACGGCTATCCTACGAGCAGTACTTC. Translating it yields CATEDGRLSYEQYF.

This clone has a handful of counts. This chain connects TRBV18 to TRBJ1-5; 9 bases are shared with TRBD1. Germline CDR1 KGHSH, CDR2 LQKENI. V was pared by 5 bases and J by 4 bases, with 3 bases of the junction left unmatched. The CDR3 totals 14 residues. The CDR3, as DNA: TGTGCCAGCTCATCCGGGACAGGGAATCAGCCCCAGCATTTT. This encodes CASSSGTGNQPQHF.

V is TRBV5-1 and J is TRBJ2-7; the match to TRBD2 covers 11 bases. Germline V gives CDR1 SGHRS, CDR2 YFSETQ. The J segment lost 0 bases and the V segment lost 4 bases, leaving 3 bases of the junction unmatched. The CDR3 runs 15 residues. The CDR3 coding sequence is TGCGCCAGCAGCCATAGCGGGGGGGCCTCCTACGAGCAGTACTTC. This translates into CASSHSGGASYEQYF.

CDR3 coding DNA: TGTGCCAGCAGCTTAGATTGGGTAATAGCGGGGAACAATGAGCAGTTCTTC. Its translation is CASSLDWVIAGNNEQFF. This chain uses TRBV13 with TRBJ2-1; 8 bases fit TRBD2. V lost 1 base to trimming and J lost 5 bases; unmatched junction nucleotides: 10. Germline loops: CDR1 PRHDT, CDR2 FYEKMQ (reference sequence). There are 17 residues in the CDR3. The full variable domain, with the rest looked up from reference TRBV13 and TRBJ2-1, is AAGVIQSPRHLIKEKRETATLKCYPIPRHDTVYWYQQGPGQDPQFLISFYEKMQSDKGSIPDRFSAQQFSDYHSELNMSSLELGDSALYFCASSLDWVIAGNNEQFFGPGTRLTVL.